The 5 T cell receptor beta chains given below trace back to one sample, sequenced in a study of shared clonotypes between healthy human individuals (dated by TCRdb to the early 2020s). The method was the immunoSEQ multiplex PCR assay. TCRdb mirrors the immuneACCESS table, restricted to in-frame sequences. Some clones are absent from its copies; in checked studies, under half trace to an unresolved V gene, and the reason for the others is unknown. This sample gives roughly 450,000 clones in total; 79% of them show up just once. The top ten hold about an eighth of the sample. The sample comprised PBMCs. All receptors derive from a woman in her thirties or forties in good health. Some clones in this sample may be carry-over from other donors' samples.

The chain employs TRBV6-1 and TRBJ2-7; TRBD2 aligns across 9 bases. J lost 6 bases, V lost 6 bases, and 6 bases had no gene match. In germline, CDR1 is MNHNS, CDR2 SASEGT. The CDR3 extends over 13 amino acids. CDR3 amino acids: CASRFSGRGEQYF. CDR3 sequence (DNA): TGTGCCAGCAGATTTAGCGGGAGAGGCGAGCAGTACTTC.

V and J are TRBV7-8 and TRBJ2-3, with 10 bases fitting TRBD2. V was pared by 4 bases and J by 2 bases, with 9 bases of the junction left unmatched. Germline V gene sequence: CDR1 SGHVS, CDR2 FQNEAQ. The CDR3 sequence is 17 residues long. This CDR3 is CASSWGLAGELTDTQYF. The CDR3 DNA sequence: TGTGCCAGCAGCTGGGGCCTAGCGGGAGAACTCACAGATACGCAGTATTTT.

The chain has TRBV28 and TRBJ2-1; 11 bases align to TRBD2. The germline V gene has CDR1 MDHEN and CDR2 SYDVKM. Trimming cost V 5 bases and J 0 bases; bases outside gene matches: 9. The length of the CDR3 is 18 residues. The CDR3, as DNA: TGTGCCAGCAGTGTTCTCCCGGGACTAGCGGACTCCTACAATGAGCAGTTCTTC. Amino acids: CASSVLPGLADSYNEQFF.

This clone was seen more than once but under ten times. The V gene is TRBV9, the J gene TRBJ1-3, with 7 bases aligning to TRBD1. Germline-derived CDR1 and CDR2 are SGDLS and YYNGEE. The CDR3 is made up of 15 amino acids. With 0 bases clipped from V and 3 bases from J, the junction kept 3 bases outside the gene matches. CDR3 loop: CASSVGQGVGNTIYF. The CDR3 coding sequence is TGTGCCAGCAGCGTAGGACAGGGCGTTGGAAACACCATATATTTT. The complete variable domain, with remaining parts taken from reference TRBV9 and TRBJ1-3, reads DSGVTQTPKHLITATGQRVTLRCSPRSGDLSVYWYQQSLDQGLQFLIQYYNGEERAKGNILERFSAQQFPDLHSELNLSSLELGDSALYFCASSVGQGVGNTIYFGEGSWLTVV.

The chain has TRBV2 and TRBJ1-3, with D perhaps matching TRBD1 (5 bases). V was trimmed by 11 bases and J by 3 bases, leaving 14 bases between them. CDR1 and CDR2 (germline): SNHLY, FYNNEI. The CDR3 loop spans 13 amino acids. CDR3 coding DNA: TGTGCCGGACGGGGCCTTCTTGGAAACACCATATATTTT. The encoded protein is CAGRGLLGNTIYF.